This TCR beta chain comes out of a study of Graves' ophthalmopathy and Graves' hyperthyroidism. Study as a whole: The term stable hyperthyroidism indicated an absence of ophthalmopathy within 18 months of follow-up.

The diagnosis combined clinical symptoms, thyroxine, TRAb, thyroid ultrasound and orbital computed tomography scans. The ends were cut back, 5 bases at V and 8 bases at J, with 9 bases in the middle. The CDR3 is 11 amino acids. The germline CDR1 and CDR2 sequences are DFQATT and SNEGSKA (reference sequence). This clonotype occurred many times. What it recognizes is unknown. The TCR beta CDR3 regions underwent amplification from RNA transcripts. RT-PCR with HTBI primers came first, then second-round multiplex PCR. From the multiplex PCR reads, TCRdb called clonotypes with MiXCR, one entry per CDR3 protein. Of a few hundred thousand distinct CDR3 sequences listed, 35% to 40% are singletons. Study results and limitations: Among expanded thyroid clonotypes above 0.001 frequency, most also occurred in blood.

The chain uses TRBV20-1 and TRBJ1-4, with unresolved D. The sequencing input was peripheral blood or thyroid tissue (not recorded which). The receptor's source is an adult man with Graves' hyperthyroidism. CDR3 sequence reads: CSAVHGEKLFF. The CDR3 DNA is TGCAGTGCTGTACATGGGGAAAAACTGTTTTTT.